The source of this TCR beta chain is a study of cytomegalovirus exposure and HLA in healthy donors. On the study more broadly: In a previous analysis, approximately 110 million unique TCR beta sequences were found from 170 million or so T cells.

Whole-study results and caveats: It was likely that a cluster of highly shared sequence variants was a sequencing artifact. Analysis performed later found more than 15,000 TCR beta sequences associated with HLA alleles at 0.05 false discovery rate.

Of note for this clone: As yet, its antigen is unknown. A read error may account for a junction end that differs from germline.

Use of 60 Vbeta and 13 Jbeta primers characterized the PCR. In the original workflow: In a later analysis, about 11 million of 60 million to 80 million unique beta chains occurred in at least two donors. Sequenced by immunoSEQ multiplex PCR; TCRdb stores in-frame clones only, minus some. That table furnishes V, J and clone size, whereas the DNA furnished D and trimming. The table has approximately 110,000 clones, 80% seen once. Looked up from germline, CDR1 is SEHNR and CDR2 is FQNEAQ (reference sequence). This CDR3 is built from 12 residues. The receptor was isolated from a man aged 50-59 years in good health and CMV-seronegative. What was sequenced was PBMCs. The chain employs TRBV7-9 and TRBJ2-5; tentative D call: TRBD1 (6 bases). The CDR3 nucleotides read TGTGCCAGCAGCTCTGGGGGCTTCCCCAAGGACTTC. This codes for CASSSGGFPKDF.